The T cell receptor (beta chain) described here comes from a study of blood T cell repertoires in COVID-19. Study-wide background: Sites in the United States, Italy and Spain provided acute and convalescent COVID-19 samples. In each case, the material was cDNA or gDNA derived from T cells, B-cell-depleted T cells, or PBMCs.

This table comes from immunoSEQ multiplex PCR, and its TCRdb copy is limited to in-frame clones, with some not included. The sample has about 180,000 clones; 70% to 90% are singletons. V was clipped by 4 bases and J by 5 bases, with 17 bases between them. The germline V gene has CDR1 SQVTM and CDR2 ANQGSEA. The CDR3 has 14 residues. The specimen sequenced was peripheral blood. The TCR originated in a man between 65 and 79 years old with active or convalescent COVID-19. The V call is TRBV29-1, the J call TRBJ1-1, with a possible D match to TRBD1 (6 bases). DNA for the CDR3: TGCAGCGTTGGAGCGGGGGCGTGGGATACTGAAGCTTTCTTT. Translating gives CSVGAGAWDTEAFF.